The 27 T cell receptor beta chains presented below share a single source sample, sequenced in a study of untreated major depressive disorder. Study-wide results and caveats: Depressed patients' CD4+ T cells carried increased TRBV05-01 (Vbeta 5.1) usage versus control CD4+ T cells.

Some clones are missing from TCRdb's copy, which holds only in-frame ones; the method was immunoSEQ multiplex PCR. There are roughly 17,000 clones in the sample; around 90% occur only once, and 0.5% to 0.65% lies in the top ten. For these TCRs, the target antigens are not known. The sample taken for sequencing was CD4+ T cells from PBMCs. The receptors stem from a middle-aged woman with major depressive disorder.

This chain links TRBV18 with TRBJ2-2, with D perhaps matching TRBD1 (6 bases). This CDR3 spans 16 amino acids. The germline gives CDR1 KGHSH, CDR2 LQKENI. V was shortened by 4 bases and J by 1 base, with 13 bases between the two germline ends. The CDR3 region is CASSLQGLKNTGELFF. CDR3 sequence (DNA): TGTGCCAGCTCACTACAGGGCCTTAAGAACACCGGGGAGCTGTTTTTT.

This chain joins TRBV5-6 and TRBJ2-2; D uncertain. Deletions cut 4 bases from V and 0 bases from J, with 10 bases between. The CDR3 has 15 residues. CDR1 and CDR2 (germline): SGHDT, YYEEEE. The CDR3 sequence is CASSLQITNTGELFF. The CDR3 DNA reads TGTGCCAGCAGCCTACAAATCACGAACACCGGGGAGCTGTTTTTT.

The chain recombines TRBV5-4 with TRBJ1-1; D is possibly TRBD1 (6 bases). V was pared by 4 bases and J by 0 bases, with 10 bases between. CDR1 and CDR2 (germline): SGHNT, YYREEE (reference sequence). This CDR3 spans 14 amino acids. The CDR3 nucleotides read TGTGCCAGCAGCGGGACAATCATGAACACTGAAGCTTTCTTT. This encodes CASSGTIMNTEAFF.

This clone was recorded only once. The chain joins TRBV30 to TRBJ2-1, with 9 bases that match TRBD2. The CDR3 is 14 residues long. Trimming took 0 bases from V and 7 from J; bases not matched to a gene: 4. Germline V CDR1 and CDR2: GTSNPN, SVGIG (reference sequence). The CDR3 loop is CAWSVGGGVNEQFF. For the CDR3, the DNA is TGTGCCTGGAGTGTCGGCGGGGGGGTAAATGAGCAGTTCTTC.

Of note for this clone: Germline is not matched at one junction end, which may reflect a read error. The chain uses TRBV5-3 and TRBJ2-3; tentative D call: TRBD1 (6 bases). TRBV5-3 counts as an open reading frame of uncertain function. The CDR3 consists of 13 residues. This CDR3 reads CASSLENRVTQYF. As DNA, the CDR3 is TGTGCCAGCAGCTTGGAAAACAGGGTGACGCAGTATTTT.

In DNA form, the CDR3 reads TGCAGTGGCTACACCCAAGAGACCCAGTACTTC. It codes for CSGYTQETQYF. The chain couples TRBV20-1 to TRBJ2-5; D is unclear. Germline lookup yields CDR1 DFQATT and CDR2 SNEGSKA (reference sequence). V lost 7 bases and J lost 1, with 7 bases in between. This CDR3 has 11 residues.

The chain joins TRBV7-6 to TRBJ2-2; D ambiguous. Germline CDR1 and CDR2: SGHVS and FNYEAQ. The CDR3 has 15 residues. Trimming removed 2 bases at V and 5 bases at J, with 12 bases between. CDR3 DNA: TGTGCCAGCAGCTTAAGTTGGGGTGCGACCGGGGAGCTGTTTTTT. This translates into CASSLSWGATGELFF.

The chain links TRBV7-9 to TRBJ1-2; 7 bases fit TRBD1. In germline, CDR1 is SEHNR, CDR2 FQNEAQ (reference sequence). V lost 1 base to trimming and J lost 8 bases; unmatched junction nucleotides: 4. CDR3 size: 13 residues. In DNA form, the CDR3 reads TGTGCCAGCAGCTTAGAGACAGGGAGCGGCTACACCTTC. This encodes CASSLETGSGYTF. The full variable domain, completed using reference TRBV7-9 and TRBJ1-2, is DTGVSQNPRHKITKRGQNVTFRCDPISEHNRLYWYRQTLGQGPEFLTYFQNEAQLEKSRLLSDRFSAERPKGSFSTLEIQRTEQGDSAMYLCASSLETGSGYTFGSGTRLTVV.

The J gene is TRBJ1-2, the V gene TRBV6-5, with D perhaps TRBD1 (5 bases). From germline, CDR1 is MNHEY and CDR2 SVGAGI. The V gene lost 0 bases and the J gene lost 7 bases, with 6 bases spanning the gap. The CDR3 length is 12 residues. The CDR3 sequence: CASSYSGRGYTF. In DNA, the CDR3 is TGTGCCAGCAGTTACTCGGGACGTGGCTACACCTTC.

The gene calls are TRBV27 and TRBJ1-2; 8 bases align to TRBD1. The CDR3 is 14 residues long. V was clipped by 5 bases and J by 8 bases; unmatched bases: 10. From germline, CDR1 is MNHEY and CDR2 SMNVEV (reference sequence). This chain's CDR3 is CASSHADREYGYTF. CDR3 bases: TGTGCCAGCAGTCACGCGGACAGGGAATACGGCTACACCTTC.

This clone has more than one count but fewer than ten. The CDR3 region is CASRLDSFTEAFF. CDR3 coding DNA: TGTGCCAGCAGGCTGGACAGTTTCACTGAAGCTTTCTTT. This chain links TRBV2 with TRBJ1-1, with TRBD1 as a possible D gene (6 bases). The CDR3 has 13 residues. Germline loops: CDR1 SNHLY, CDR2 FYNNEI. V was shortened by 6 bases and J by 4 bases, with 12 bases between the two germline ends.

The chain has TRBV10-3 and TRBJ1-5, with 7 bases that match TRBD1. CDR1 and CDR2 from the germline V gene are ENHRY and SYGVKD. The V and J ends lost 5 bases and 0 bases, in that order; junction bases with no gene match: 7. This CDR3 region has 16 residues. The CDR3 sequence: CAISLDRDYSNQPQHF. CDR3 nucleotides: TGTGCCATCAGTCTCGACAGGGACTATAGCAATCAGCCCCAGCATTTT.

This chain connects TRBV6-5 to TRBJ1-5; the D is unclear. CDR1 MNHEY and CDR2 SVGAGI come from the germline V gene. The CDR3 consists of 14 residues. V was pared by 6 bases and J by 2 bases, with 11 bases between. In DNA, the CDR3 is TGTGCCAGCAGGGGGAAGGGAGGCAATCAGCCCCAGCATTTT. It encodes CASRGKGGNQPQHF.

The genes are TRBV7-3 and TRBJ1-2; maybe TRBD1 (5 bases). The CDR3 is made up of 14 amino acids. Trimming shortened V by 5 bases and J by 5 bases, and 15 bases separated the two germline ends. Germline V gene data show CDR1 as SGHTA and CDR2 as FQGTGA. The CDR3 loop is CASSGTSHGYGYTF. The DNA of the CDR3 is TGTGCCAGCAGCGGGACCTCCCACGGTTATGGCTACACCTTC.

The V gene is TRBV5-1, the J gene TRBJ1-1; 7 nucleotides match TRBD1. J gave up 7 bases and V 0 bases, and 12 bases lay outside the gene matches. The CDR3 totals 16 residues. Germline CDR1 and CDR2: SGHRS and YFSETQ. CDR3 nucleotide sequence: TGCGCCAGCAGCTTGGCCCCACAGGGGTTCCAGGGTGAAGCTTTCTTT. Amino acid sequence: CASSLAPQGFQGEAFF.

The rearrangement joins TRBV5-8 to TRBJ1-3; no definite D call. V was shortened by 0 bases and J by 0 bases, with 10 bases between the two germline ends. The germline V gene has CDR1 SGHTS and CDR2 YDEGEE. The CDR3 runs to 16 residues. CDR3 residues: CASSLAKHSSGNTIYF. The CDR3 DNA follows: TGTGCCAGCAGCTTGGCTAAACACTCCTCTGGAAACACCATATATTTT.

The CDR3 nucleotides read TGTGCCAGCAGCGAACAGGGGAAATTCAATTGGGAGACCCAGTACTTC. This sequence encodes CASSEQGKFNWETQYF. The genes are TRBV2 and TRBJ2-5; TRBD1 agrees at 7 bases. Germline trimming cut 6 bases from V and 5 bases from J; bases unmatched to any gene: 15. This CDR3 is built from 16 residues. Germline V gene data show CDR1 as SNHLY and CDR2 as FYNNEI.

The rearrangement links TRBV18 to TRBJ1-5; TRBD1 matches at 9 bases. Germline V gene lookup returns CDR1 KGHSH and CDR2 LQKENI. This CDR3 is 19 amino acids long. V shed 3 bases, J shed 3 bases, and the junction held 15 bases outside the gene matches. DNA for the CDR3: TGTGCCAGCTCACCTAACCTAATGTACAGGGGGCAGAACAATCAGCCCCAGCATTTT. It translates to CASSPNLMYRGQNNQPQHF.

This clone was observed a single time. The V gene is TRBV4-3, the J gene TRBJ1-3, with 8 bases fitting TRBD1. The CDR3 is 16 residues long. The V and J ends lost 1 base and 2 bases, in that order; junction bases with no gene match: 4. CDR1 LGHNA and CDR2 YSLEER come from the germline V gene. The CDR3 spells CASSQASQGAGNTIYF. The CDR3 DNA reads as TGCGCCAGCAGCCAAGCTTCACAGGGGGCTGGAAACACCATATATTTT.

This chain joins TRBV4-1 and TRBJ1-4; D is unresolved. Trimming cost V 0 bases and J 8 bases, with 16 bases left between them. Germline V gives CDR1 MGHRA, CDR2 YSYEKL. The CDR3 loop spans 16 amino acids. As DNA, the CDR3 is TGCGCCAGCAGCCAAGAAGGGTCGGTAAGAAAAGAAAAACTGTTTTTT. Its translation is CASSQEGSVRKEKLFF.

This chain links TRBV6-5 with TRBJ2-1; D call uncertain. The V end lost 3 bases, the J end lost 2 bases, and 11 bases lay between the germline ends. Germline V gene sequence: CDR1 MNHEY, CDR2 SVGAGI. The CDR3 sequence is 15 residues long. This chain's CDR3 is CASSYRWSAYNEQFF. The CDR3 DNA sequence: TGTGCCAGCAGTTATAGGTGGTCTGCCTACAATGAGCAGTTCTTC.

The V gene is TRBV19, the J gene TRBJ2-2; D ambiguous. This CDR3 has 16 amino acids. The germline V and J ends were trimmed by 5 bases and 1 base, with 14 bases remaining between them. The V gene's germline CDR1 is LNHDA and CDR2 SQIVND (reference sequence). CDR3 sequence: CASSYSRARNTGELFF. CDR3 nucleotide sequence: TGTGCCAGTAGTTACTCCCGTGCCAGGAACACCGGGGAGCTGTTTTTT.

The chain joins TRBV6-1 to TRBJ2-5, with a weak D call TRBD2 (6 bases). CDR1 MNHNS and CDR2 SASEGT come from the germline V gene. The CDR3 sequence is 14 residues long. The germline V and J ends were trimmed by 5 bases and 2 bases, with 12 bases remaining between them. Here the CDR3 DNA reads TGTGCCAGCAGTCCCCCCGGGGGACAAGAGACCCAGTACTTC. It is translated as CASSPPGGQETQYF.

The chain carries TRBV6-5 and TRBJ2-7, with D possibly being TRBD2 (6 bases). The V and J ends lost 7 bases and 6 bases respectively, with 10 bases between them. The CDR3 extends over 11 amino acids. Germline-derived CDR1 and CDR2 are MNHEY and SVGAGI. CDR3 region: CASKEEGEQYF. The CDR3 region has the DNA TGTGCCAGCAAGGAGGAGGGCGAGCAGTACTTC.

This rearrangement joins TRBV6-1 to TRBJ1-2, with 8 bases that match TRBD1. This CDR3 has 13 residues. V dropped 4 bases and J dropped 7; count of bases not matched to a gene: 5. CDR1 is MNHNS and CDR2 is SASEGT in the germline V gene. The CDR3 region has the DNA TGTGCCAGCAGTGGGCAGGGGGCGGGTGGCTACACCTTC. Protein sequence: CASSGQGAGGYTF.

CDR3 coding DNA: TGTGCCAGCAGCGTCGTCGGGGTTGGCGAGCAGTACTTC. Translated: CASSVVGVGEQYF. The rearrangement joins TRBV5-5 to TRBJ2-7; TRBD2 might be the D (5 bases). Trimming stripped 4 bases from V and 6 bases from J, with 14 bases between. From germline, CDR1 is SGHKS and CDR2 YYEKEE (reference sequence). The CDR3 runs to 13 residues.

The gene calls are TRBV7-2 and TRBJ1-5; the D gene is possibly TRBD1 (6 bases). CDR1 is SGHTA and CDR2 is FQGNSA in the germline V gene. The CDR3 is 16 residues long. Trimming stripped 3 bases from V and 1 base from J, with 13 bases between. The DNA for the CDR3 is TGTGCCAGCAGCTTGTATGGACAGAAGAGCAATCAGCCCCAGCATTTT. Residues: CASSLYGQKSNQPQHF. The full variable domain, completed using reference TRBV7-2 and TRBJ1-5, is GAGVSQSPSNKVTEKGKDVELRCDPISGHTALYWYRQSLGQGLEFLIYFQGNSAPDKSGLPSDRFSAERTGGSVSTLTIQRTQQEDSAVYLCASSLYGQKSNQPQHFGDGTRLSIL.